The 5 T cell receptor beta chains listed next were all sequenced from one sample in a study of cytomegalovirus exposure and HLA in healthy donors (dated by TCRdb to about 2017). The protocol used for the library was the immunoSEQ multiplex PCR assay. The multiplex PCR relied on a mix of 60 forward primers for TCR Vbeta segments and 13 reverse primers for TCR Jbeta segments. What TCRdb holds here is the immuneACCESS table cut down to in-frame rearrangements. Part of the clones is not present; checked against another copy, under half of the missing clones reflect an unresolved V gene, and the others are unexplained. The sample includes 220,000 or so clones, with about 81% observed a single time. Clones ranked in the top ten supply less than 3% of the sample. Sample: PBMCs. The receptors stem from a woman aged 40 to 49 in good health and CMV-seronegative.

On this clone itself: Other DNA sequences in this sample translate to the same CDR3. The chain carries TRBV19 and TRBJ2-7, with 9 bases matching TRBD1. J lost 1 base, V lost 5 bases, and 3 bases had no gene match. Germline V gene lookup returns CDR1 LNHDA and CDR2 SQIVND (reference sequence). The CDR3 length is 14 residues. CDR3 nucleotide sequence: TGTGCCAGTAGTCTGGGACAGGGTTCCTACGAGCAGTACTTC. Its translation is CASSLGQGSYEQYF.

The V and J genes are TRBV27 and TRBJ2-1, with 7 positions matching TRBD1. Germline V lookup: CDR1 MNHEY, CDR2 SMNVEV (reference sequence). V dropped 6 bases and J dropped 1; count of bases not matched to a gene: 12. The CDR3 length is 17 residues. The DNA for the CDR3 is TGTGCCAGCAGGCCGACAGGGCTCGGGTCTTCCTACAATGAGCAGTTCTTC. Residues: CASRPTGLGSSYNEQFF.

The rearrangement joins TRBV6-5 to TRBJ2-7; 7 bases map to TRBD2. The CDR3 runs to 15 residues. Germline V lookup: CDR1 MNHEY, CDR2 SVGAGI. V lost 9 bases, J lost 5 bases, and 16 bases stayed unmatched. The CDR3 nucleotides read TGTGCCAGTTCGAACCAAGCGGGGCTAGCCAACGAGCAGTACTTC. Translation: CASSNQAGLANEQYF.

CDR3 amino acids: CASSVQQGDEQYF. In nucleotides, the CDR3 is TGTGCCAGCAGCGTCCAACAGGGTGACGAGCAGTACTTC. The genes are TRBV6-4 and TRBJ2-7, with a tentative D call TRBD1 (6 bases). This CDR3 contains 13 residues. The germline gives CDR1 MRHNA, CDR2 SNTAGT. Trimming took 6 bases from V and 5 from J, leaving 14 bases between them.

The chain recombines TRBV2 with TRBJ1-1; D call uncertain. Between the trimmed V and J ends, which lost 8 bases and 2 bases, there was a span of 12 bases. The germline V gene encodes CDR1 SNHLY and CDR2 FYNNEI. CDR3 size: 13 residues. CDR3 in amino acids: CASAHRENTEAFF. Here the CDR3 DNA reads TGTGCCAGCGCTCACCGGGAAAACACTGAAGCTTTCTTT.